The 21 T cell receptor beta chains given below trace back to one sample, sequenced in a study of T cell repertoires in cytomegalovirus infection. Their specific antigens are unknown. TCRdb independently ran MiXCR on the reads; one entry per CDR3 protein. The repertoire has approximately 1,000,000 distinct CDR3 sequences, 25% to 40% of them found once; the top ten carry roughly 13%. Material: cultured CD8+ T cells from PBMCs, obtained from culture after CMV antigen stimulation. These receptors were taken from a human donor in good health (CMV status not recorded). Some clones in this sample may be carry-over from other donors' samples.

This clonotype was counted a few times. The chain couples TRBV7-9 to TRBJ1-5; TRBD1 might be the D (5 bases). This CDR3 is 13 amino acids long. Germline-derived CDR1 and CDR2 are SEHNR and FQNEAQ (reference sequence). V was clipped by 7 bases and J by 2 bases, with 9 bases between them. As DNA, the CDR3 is TGTGCCAGCACCATGGGGGGCAATCAGCCCCAGCATTTT. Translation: CASTMGGNQPQHF. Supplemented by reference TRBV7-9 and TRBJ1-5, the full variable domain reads DTGVSQNPRHKITKRGQNVTFRCDPISEHNRLYWYRQTLGQGPEFLTYFQNEAQLEKSRLLSDRFSAERPKGSFSTLEIQRTEQGDSAMYLCASTMGGNQPQHFGDGTRLSIL.

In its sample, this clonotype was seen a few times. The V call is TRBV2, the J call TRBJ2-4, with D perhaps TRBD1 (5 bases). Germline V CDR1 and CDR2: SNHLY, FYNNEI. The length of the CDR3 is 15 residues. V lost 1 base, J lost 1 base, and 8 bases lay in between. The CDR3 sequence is CASSEEGAAKNIQYF. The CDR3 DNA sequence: TGTGCCAGCAGTGAAGAAGGGGCGGCCAAAAACATTCAGTACTTC.

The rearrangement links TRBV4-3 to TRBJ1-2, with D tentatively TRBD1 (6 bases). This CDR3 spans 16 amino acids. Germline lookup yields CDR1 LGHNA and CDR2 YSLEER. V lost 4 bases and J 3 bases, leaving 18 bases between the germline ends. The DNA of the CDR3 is TGCGCCAGCAGCCGAACTGGGGGCGAGTTCGACTATGGCTACACCTTC. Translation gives CASSRTGGEFDYGYTF.

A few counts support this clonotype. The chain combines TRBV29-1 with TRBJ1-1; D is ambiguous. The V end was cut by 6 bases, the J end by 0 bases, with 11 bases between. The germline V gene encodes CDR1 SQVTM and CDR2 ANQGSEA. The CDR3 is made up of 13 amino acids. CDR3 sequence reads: CSVGRPLNTEAFF. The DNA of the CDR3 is TGCAGCGTGGGGAGACCCCTGAACACTGAAGCTTTCTTT.

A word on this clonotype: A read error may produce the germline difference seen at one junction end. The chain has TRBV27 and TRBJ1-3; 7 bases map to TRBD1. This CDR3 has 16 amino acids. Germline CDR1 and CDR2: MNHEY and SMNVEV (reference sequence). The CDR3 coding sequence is TGTGCCACCAGTTTGACAGGGTATCATACTGGAAACACCATATATTTT. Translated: CATSLTGYHTGNTIYF.

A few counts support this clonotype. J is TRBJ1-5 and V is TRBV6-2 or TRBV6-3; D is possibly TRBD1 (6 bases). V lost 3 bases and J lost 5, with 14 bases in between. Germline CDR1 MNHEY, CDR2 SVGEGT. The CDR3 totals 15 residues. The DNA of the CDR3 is TGTGCCAGCAGTTATCCCGGGGCAGGGGATCAGCCCCAGCATTTT. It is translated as CASSYPGAGDQPQHF.

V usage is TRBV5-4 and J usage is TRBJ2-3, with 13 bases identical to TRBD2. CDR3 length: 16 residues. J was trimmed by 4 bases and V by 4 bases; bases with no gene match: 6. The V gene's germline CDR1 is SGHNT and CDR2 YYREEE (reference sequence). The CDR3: CASSQLAGGPPDTQYF. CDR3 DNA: TGTGCCAGCAGCCAACTAGCGGGGGGGCCGCCAGATACGCAGTATTTT.

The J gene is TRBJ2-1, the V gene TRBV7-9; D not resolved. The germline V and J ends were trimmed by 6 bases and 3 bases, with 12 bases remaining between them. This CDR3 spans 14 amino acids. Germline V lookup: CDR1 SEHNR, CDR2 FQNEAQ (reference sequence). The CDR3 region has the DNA TGTGCCAGCAGTTCTCACGAAGTCTACAATGAGCAGTTCTTC. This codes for CASSSHEVYNEQFF.

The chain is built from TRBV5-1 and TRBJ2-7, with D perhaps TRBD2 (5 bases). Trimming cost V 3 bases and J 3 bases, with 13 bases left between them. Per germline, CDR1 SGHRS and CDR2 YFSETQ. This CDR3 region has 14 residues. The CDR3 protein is CASSWGVGDYEQYF. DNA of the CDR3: TGCGCCAGCAGCTGGGGAGTTGGGGACTACGAGCAGTACTTC.

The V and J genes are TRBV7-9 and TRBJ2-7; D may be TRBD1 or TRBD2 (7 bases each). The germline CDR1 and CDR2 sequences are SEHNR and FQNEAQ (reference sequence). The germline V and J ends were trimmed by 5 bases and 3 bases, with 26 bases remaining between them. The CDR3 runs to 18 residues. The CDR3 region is CASSRTLSQGPGGYEQYV. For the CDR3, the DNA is TGTGCCAGCAGCCGAACACTTTCACAGGGGCCGGGGGGCTACGAGCAGTACGTC.

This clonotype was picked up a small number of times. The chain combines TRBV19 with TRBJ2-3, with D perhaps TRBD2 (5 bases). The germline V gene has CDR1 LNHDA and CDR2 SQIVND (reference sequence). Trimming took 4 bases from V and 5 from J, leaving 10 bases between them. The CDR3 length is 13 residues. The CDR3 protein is CASSTGWGDTQYF. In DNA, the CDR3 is TGTGCCAGTAGTACGGGATGGGGAGATACGCAGTATTTT.

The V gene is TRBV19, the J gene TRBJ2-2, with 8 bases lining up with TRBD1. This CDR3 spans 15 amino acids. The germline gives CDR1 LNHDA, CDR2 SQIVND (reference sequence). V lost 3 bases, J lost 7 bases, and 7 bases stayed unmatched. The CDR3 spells CASSMGQGAFGELFF. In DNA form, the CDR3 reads TGTGCCAGTAGTATGGGCCAGGGGGCGTTCGGGGAGCTGTTTTTT.

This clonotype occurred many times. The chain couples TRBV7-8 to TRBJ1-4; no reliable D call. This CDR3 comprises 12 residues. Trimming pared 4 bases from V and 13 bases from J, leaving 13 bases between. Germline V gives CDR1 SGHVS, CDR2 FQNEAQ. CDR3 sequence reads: CASSYFQDRLFF. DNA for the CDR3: TGTGCCAGCAGCTATTTCCAAGATCGACTGTTTTTT.

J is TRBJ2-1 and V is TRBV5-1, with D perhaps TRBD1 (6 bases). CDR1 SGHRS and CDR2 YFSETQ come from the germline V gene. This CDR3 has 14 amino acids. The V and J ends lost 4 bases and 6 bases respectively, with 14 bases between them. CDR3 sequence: CASSLGQPVNEQFF. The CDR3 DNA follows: TGCGCCAGCAGCCTCGGACAGCCCGTCAATGAGCAGTTCTTC.

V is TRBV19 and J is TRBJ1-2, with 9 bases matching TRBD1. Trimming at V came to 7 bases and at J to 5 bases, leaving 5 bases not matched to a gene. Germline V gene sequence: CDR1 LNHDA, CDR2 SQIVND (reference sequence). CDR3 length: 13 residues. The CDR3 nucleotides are TGTGCCAGTAAAGGGACAGGGTCATATGGCTACACCTTC. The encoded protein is CASKGTGSYGYTF.

DNA of the CDR3: TGTGCCACCAGCTATCAGCGGGGGGTCACAGATACGCAGTATTTT. This encodes CATSYQRGVTDTQYF. The gene calls are TRBV15 and TRBJ2-3; 9 bases agree with TRBD2. V shed 5 bases, J shed 2 bases, and the junction held 5 bases outside the gene matches. The CDR3 is 15 residues long. CDR1 and CDR2 from the germline V gene are LNHNV and YYDKDF (reference sequence).

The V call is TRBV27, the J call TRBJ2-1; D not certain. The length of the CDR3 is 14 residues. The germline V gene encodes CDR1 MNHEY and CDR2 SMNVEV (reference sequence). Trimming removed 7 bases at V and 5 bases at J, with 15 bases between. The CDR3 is CASIGSLIHNEQFF. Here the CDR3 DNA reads TGTGCCAGCATCGGATCATTGATCCACAATGAGCAGTTCTTC.

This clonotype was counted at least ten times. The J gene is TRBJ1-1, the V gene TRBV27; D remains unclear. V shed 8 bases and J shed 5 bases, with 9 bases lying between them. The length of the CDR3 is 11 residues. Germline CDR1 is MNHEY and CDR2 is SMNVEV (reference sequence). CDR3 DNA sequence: TGTGCCAGCTGGTGGGGAACTGAAGCTTTCTTT. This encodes CASWWGTEAFF.

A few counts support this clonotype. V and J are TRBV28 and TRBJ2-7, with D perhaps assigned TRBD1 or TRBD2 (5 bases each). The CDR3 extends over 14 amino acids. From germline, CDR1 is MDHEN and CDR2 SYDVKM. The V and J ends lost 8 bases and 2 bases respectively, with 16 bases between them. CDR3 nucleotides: TGTGCCAGCGTCACGGGGCGGCACCCCTACGAGCAGTACGTC. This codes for CASVTGRHPYEQYV.

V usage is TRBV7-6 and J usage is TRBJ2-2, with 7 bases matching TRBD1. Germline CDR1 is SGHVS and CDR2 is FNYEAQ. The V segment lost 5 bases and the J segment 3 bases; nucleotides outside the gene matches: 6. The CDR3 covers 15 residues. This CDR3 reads CASSLGGFYTGELFF. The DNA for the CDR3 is TGTGCCAGCAGCCTAGGGGGCTTTTACACCGGGGAGCTGTTTTTT.

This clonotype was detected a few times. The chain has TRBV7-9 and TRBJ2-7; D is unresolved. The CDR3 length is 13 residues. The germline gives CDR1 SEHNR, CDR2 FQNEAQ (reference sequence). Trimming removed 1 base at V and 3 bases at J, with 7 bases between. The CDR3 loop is CASSLGDLYEQYV. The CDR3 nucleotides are TGTGCCAGCAGCTTAGGGGATCTCTACGAGCAGTACGTC.